This T cell receptor (beta chain) comes out of a study of shared clonotypes between healthy human individuals. Unsorted PBMC samples were amplified in replicate PCRs containing 250 to 350 ng DNA, about 30,000 T cell genomes. TCRdb's table, derived via immunoSEQ multiplex PCR, lists solely in-frame clones and lacks some. The table has hundreds of thousands of clones, roughly three quarters seen once. The V gene's germline CDR1 is SGHRS and CDR2 YFSETQ. The V gene end was trimmed by 3 bases and the J gene end by 6 bases; junction bases not matched to a gene: 4. CDR3 length equals 13 residues. Sequenced sample: PBMCs. This sequence originates from a middle-aged woman in good health. Some clones in this sample may be carry-over from other donors' samples. The chain uses TRBV5-1 and TRBJ2-7, with TRBD2 matching over 9 bases. This CDR3 is CASSWGLASEQYF. For the CDR3, the DNA is TGCGCCAGCAGCTGGGGACTAGCATCCGAGCAGTACTTC.